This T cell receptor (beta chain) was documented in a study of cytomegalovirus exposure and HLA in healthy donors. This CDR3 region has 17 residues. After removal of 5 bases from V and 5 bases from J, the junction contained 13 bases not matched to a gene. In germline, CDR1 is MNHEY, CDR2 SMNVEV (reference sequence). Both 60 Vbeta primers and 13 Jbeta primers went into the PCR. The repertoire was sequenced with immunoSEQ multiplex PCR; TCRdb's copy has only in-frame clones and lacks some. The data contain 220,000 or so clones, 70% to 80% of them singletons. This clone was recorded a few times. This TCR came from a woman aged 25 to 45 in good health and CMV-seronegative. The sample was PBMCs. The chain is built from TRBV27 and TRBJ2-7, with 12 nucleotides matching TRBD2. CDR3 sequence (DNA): TGTGCCAGCAGTATCATACCTCTAGCGGGGGGGCCTCACGAGCAGTACTTC. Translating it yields CASSIIPLAGGPHEQYF.